There are a few counts of the clone carrying this TCR beta chain. cDNA molecules carried unique molecular identifiers, and template switching added a universal primer site. In TCRdb, the 5' RACE reads were re-called with MiXCR into one record per CDR3 protein. The sample shows hundreds of thousands of distinct CDR3 sequences, 15% to 20% of them seen only once. This CDR3 has 14 residues. Trimming took off 2 bases at V and 8 bases at J, with 13 bases between the two ends. The data were taken from a study of identical twins. This sample was shared with a second study, whose subject was T cells expressing NK-cell markers. That report notes: Researchers got TCR beta repertoires out of sorted CD3+CD56+NKG2C+, CD3+CD56+NKG2C- and CD3+CD56-NKG2C+ T cells.

Sequences were obtained from PBMCs. The V call is TRBV12-3 or TRBV12-4, the J call TRBJ2-1, with D perhaps matching TRBD1 (5 bases). The receptor comes from a woman under 30 in good health. The CDR3 reads CASSLLQGSHEQFF. The CDR3 DNA reads TGTGCCAGCAGTTTACTGCAGGGATCGCATGAGCAGTTCTTC.